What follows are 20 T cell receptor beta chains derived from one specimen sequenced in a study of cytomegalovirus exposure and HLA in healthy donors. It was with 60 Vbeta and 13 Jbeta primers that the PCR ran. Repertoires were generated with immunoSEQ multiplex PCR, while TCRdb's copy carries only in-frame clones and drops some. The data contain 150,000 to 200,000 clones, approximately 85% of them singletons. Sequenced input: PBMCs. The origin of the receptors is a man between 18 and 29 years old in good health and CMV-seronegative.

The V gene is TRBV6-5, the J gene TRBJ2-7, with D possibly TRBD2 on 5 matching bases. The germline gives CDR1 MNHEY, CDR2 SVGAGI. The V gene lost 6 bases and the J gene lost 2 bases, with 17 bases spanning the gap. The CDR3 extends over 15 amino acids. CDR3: CASSSERRRPYEQYF. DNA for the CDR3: TGTGCCAGCAGCTCCGAGCGGAGACGACCCTACGAGCAGTACTTC.

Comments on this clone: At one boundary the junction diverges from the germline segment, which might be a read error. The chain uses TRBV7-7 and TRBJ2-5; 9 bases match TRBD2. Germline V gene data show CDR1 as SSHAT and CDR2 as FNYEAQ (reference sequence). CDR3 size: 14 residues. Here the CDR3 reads CASSPIAGEETQYF. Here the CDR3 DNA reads TGTGCTAGCAGCCCAATAGCGGGGGAAGAGACCCAGTACTTC.

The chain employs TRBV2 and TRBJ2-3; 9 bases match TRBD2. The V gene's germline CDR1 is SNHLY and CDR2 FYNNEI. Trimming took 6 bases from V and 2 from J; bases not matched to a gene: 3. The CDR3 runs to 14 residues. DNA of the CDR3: TGTGCCAGCAGACGACTAGCGGCCACAGATACGCAGTATTTT. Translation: CASRRLAATDTQYF.

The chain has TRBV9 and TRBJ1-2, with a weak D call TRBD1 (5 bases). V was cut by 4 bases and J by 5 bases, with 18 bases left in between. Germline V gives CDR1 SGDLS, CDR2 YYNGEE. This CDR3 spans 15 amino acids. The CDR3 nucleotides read TGTGCCAGCAGCCCTCAGGGCCAAAATGGATATGGCTACACCTTC. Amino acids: CASSPQGQNGYGYTF. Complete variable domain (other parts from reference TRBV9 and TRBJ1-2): DSGVTQTPKHLITATGQRVTLRCSPRSGDLSVYWYQQSLDQGLQFLIQYYNGEERAKGNILERFSAQQFPDLHSELNLSSLELGDSALYFCASSPQGQNGYGYTFGSGTRLTVV.

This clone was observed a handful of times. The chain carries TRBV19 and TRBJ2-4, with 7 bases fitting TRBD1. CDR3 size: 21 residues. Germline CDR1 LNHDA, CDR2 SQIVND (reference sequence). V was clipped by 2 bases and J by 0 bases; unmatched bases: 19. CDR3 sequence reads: CASSIRPHRGILEIAKNIQYF. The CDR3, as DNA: TGTGCCAGTAGTATACGTCCACACAGGGGCATTCTCGAAATAGCCAAAAACATTCAGTACTTC.

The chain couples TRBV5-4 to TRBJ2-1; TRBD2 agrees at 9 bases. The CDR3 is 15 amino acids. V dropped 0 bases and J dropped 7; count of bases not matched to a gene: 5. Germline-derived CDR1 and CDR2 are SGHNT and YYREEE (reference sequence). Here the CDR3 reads CASSLGLAAGNEQFF. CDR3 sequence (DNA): TGTGCCAGCAGCTTGGGACTAGCGGCGGGTAATGAGCAGTTCTTC.

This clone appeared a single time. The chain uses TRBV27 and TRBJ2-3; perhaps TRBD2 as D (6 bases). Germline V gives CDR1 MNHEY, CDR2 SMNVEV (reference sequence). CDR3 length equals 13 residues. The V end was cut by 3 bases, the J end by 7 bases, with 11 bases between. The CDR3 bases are TGTGCCAGCAGTTTGTCTAGCGTGAATACGCAGTATTTT. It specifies CASSLSSVNTQYF.

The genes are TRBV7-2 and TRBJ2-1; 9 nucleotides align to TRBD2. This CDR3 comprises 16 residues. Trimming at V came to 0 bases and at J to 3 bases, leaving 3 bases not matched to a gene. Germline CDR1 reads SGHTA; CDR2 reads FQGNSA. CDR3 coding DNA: TGTGCCAGCAGCTTAGCGGCTAGCGGGGTCTACAATGAGCAGTTCTTC. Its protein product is CASSLAASGVYNEQFF.

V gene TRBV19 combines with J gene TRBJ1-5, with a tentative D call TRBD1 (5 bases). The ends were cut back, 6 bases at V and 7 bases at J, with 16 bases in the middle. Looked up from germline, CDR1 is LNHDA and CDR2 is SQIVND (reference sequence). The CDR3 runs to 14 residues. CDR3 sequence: CASRRGDHWQPQHF. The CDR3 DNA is TGTGCCAGTAGGCGGGGGGATCACTGGCAGCCCCAGCATTTT.

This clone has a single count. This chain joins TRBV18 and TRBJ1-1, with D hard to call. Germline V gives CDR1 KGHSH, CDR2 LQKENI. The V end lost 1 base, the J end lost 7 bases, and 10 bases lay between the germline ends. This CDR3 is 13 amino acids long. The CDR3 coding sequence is TGTGCCAGCTCACCACGTTCTGTACTTGAAGCTTTCTTT. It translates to CASSPRSVLEAFF.

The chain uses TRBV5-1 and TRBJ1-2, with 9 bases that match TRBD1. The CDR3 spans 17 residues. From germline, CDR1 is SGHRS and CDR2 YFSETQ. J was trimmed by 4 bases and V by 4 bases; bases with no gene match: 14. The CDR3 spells CASSVTPGQGRSYGYTF. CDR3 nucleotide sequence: TGCGCCAGCAGCGTCACCCCGGGACAGGGACGTAGCTATGGCTACACCTTC.

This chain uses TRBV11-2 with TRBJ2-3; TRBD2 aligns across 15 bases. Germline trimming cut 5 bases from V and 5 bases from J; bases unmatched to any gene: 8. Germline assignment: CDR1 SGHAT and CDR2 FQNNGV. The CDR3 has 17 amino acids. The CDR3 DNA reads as TGTGCCAGCAGCGCCCGGACTAGCGGGAGGGCCGGAGATACGCAGTATTTT. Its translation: CASSARTSGRAGDTQYF.

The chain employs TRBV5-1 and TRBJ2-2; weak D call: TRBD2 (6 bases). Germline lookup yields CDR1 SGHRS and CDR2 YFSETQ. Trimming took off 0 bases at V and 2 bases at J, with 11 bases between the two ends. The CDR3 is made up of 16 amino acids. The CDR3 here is CASSLASSANTGELFF. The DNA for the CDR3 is TGCGCCAGCAGCTTGGCATCTAGCGCCAACACCGGGGAGCTGTTTTTT.

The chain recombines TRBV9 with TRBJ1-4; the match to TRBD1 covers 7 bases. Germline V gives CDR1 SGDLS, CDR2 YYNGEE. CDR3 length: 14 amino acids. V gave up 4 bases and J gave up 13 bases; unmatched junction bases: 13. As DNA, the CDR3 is TGTGCCAGCAGCCCCTCGGGACAGCTTCGAAGACTGTTTTTT. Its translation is CASSPSGQLRRLFF.

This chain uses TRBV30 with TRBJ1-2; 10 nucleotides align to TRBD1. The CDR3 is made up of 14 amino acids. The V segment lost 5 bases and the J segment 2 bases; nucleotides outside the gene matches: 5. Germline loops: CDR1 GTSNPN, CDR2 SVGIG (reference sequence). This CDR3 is CAWGRDRGNYGYTF. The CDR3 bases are TGTGCCTGGGGAAGGGACAGGGGCAACTATGGCTACACCTTC.

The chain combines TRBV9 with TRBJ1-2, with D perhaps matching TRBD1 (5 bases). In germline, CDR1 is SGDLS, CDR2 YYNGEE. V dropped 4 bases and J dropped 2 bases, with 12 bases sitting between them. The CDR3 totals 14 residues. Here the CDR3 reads CASSLGGRNYGYTF. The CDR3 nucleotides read TGTGCCAGCAGCCTGGGGGGGAGGAACTATGGCTACACCTTC.

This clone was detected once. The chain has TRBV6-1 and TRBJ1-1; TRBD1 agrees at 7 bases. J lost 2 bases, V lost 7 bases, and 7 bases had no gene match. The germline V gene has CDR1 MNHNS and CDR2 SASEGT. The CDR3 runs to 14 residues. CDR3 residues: CASMVGTVNTEAFF. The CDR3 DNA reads TGTGCCAGCATGGTTGGGACAGTAAACACTGAAGCTTTCTTT.

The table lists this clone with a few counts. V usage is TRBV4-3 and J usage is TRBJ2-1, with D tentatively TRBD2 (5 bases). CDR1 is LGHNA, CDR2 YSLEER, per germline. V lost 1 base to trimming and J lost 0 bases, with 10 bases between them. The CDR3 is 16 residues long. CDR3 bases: TGCGCCAGCAGCCAAGCCTCGGGGAGCTCCTACAATGAGCAGTTCTTC. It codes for CASSQASGSSYNEQFF.

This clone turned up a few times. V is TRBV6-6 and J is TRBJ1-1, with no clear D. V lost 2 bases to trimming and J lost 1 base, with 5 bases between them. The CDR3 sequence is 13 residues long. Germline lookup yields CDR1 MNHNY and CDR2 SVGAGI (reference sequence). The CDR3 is CASSYAGNTEAFF. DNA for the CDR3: TGTGCCAGCAGTTACGCAGGGAACACTGAAGCTTTCTTT.

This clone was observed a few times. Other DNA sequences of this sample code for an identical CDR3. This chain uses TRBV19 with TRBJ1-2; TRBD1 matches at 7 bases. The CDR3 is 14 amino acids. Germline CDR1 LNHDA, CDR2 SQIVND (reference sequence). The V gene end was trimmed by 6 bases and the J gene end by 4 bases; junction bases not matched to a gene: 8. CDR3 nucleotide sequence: TGTGCCAGTAGAGACAGGGTCATGAGCTATGGCTACACCTTC. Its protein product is CASRDRVMSYGYTF.